Listed below are T cell receptor beta chains from one sample, sequenced in a study of identical twins. Using its own MiXCR run on the 5' RACE reads, TCRdb lists one record per CDR3 protein. The top ten hold roughly 4% of the sample, which has about 690,000 distinct CDR3 sequences, 20% to 25% seen once. The same sample was also used in a study of T cells expressing NK-cell markers.

The sequencing input was PBMCs. The receptors shown here come from a woman younger than 30 in good health. The CDR3 runs from the conserved cysteine through the conserved F or W.

cdr3_length,j_call,v_call,cdr3_aa
16,TRBJ2-3,TRBV20-1,CSAGGSGVGRPDTQYF
11,TRBJ1-2,TRBV20-1,CSASEEGGYTF
16,TRBJ2-3,TRBV10-3,CAITPRTSGGTDTQYF
14,TRBJ2-2,TRBV12-3/TRBV12-4,CASRVGANTGELFF
16,TRBJ2-7,TRBV10-1,CASSESNSEEPYEQYF
19,TRBJ2-5,TRBV27,CASSLYPALAGDQSETQYF
14,TRBJ2-5,TRBV7-2,CASSLEGLLWTQYF
13,TRBJ1-2,TRBV9,CASSVRQNYGYTF
13,TRBJ2-7,TRBV20-1,CSARSGGPYEQYF
16,TRBJ2-1,TRBV7-8,CASSKTGISSYNEQFF
14,TRBJ1-2,TRBV12-3/TRBV12-4,CASSPIRPSYGYTF
15,TRBJ2-5,TRBV20-1,CSARELAGVTETQYF
16,TRBJ2-1,TRBV20-1,CSTLTSGTMMGNEQFF
15,TRBJ2-5,TRBV4-1,CASSQEGYLGETQYF
14,TRBJ2-7,TRBV11-1,CASSPRDRDHEQYF
15,TRBJ2-1,TRBV15,CATSRGNSGGNEQFF
13,TRBJ2-3,TRBV9,CASRGPYTDTQYF
16,TRBJ2-3,TRBV20-1,CSARSTSGIPPDTQYF
12,TRBJ2-5,TRBV24-1,CATSDFGETQYF
14,TRBJ2-7,TRBV20-1,CSGLDRDATYEQYF
18,TRBJ2-7,TRBV12-3/TRBV12-4,CASTFSRLTGRQVGEQYF
13,TRBJ2-1,TRBV20-1,CSAARDMYNERFF
17,TRBJ1-2,TRBV7-2,CASSLASTAGLNYGYTF
14,TRBJ2-7,TRBV10-3,CAIRMTSVSYEQYF
14,TRBJ2-2,TRBV24-1,CATNKGGSTGELFF
13,TRBJ2-7,TRBV18,CASSGTVTYEQYF
16,TRBJ2-1,TRBV6-5,CASSYRGLAGDNEQFF
14,TRBJ2-7,TRBV7-6,CASSLGRTSGEQYF
15,TRBJ2-6,TRBV5-1,CASSFMEAGANVLTF
15,TRBJ2-3,TRBV20-1,CSASMGDRARDTQYF
12,TRBJ1-5,TRBV29-1,CSVGPGQGPQHF
14,TRBJ2-7,TRBV20-1,CSAREAGASYEQYF
12,TRBJ1-3,TRBV20-1,CSASYSGNTIYF
15,TRBJ2-4,TRBV9,CASSPGVRAKNIQYF
14,TRBJ2-7,TRBV10-3,CAISGSSGGYEQYF
14,TRBJ1-1,TRBV20-1,CSASDLTPNTEAFF
11,TRBJ1-5,TRBV10-3,CAISESKPQHF
15,TRBJ2-3,TRBV6-5,CASSSSGERTDTQYF
13,TRBJ2-7,TRBV29-1,CSVEGGATYEQYF
17,TRBJ1-1,TRBV4-2,CASSQGSAGSWDTEAFF
15,TRBJ1-5,TRBV10-3,CAISPSGGNNQPQHF
16,TRBJ1-1,TRBV7-2,CASSLTSTAGDPEAFF
15,TRBJ1-3,TRBV18,CASSPRSPSGNTIYF
14,TRBJ2-1,TRBV9,CASSTPDSFNEQFF
11,TRBJ1-1,TRBV20-1,CSAERGSEAFF
13,TRBJ2-1,TRBV5-1,CASSQDPYNEQFF
15,TRBJ2-2,TRBV24-1,CATSDTGESTGELFF
13,TRBJ1-4,TRBV12-3/TRBV12-4,CASSSGVLRKLFF
17,TRBJ2-4,TRBV12-3/TRBV12-4,CASSSLGLKPAKNIQYF
13,TRBJ2-1,TRBV20-1,CSAPPSGGGEQFF